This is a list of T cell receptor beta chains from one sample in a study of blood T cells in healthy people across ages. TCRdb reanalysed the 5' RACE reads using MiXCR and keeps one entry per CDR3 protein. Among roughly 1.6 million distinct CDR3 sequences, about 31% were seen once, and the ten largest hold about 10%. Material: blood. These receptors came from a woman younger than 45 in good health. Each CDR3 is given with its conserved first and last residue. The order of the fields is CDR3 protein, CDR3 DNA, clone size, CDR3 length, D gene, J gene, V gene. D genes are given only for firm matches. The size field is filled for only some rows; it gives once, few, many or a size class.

CASRFGTSGSNRQYF | TGCGCCAGCAGATTCGGGACTAGCGGGAGTAATAGGCAGTACTTC | . | 15 | TRBD2 | TRBJ2-7 | TRBV5-1
CASSVDLARANEQFF | TGTGCCAGCAGCGTAGACTTGGCTAGGGCCAATGAGCAGTTCTTC | . | 15 | . | TRBJ2-1 | TRBV9
CSAIDSRDQPQHF | TGCAGTGCCATTGACAGCAGGGATCAGCCCCAGCATTTT | . | 13 | . | TRBJ1-5 | TRBV20-1
CTGSTNTEAFF | TGCACCGGGTCCACGAACACTGAAGCTTTCTTT | . | 11 | . | TRBJ1-1 | TRBV29-1
CASSLGLAGMYNEQFF | TGTGCCAGCAGCTTAGGTCTAGCGGGGATGTACAATGAGCAGTTCTTC | . | 16 | TRBD2 | TRBJ2-1 | TRBV7-2
CASSGDLRDGLASSNQPQHF | TGTGCCAGCAGTGGAGATCTCCGGGACGGGCTAGCCTCAAGCAATCAGCCCCAGCATTTT | . | 20 | . | TRBJ1-5 | TRBV6-1
CASSLESLSDSPLHF | TGCGCCAGCAGCTTGGAATCTCTTTCCGACTCACCCCTCCACTTT | . | 15 | . | TRBJ1-6 | TRBV5-1
CASSPTGPYEQYF | TGTGCCAGCAGTCCTACGGGCCCTTACGAGCAGTACTTC | many | 13 | . | TRBJ2-7 | TRBV28
CASSLRGDTQYF | TGTGCCAGCAGCTTAAGAGGGGATACGCAGTATTTT | many | 12 | . | TRBJ2-3 | TRBV12-3/TRBV12-4
CASSLGTLSNYGYTF | TGTGCCAGCAGCTTAGGGACACTATCTAACTATGGCTACACCTTC | . | 15 | . | TRBJ1-2 | TRBV13
CSAPGTGIWRQPQHF | TGCAGTGCGCCCGGGACGGGGATTTGGAGACAGCCCCAGCATTTT | few | 15 | . | TRBJ1-5 | TRBV20-1
CSASTGTNYEQYF | TGCAGTGCTTCGACAGGGACCAACTACGAGCAGTACTTC | . | 13 | TRBD1 | TRBJ2-7 | TRBV20-1
CAIREGQGAELKAFF | TGTGCCATCAGAGAAGGACAGGGGGCAGAACTGAAAGCTTTCTTT | few | 15 | TRBD1 | TRBJ1-1 | TRBV10-3
CAGSPFWGGRNTEAFF | TGTGCCGGCAGCCCATTTTGGGGGGGACGGAACACTGAAGCTTTCTTT | . | 16 | . | TRBJ1-1 | TRBV27
CSARATGTTIYEQYF | TGCAGTGCTAGAGCGACCGGGACAACAATCTACGAGCAGTACTTC | . | 15 | . | TRBJ2-7 | TRBV20-1
CASSFLAGRYNEQFF | TGTGCCAGCAGCTTTCTAGCGGGAAGATACAATGAGCAGTTCTTC | many | 15 | TRBD2 | TRBJ2-1 | TRBV5-1
CASGRRGDNSPIHF | TGTGCCAGCGGTAGGCGGGGCGATAATTCACCCATCCACTTT | . | 14 | . | TRBJ1-6 | TRBV28
CASSLSGAGALTDTQYF | TGTGCCAGCAGTTTGTCTGGGGCGGGAGCTCTCACAGATACGCAGTATTTT | . | 17 | TRBD2 | TRBJ2-3 | TRBV12-3/TRBV12-4
CASNLAGSGSLITDTQYF | TGTGCCAGCAACTTAGCTGGTAGCGGGTCCCTAATCACAGATACGCAGTATTTT | . | 18 | TRBD2 | TRBJ2-3 | TRBV7-2
CASSYYRGSRGDTQYF | TGTGCCAGCAGCTATTACAGGGGGAGCCGAGGAGATACGCAGTATTTT | . | 16 | TRBD1 | TRBJ2-3 | TRBV7-9
CASSYSSGSDYYNEQFF | TGTGCCAGCAGTTACTCTAGCGGGAGCGACTACTACAATGAGCAGTTCTTC | . | 17 | TRBD2 | TRBJ2-1 | TRBV6-5
CASSFPSGGPSSQETQYF | TGCGCCAGCAGCTTCCCTAGCGGGGGCCCGTCCTCCCAAGAGACCCAGTACTTC | . | 18 | TRBD2 | TRBJ2-5 | TRBV5-1
CASSSAGEDTQYF | TGTGCCAGCAGCTCAGCGGGAGAAGATACGCAGTATTTT | . | 13 | TRBD2 | TRBJ2-3 | TRBV9